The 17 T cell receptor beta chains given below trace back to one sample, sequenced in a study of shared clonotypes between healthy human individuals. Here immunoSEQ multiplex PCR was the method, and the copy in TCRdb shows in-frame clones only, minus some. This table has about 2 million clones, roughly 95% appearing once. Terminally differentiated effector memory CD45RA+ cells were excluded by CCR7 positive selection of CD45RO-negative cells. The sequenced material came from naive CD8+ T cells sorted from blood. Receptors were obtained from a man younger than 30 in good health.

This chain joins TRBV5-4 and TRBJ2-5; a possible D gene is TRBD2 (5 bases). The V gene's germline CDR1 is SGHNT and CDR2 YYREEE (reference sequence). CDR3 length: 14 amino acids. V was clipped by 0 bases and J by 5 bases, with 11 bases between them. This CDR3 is CASSLAGFTETQYF. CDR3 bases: TGTGCCAGCAGCTTGGCGGGGTTTACGGAGACCCAGTACTTC.

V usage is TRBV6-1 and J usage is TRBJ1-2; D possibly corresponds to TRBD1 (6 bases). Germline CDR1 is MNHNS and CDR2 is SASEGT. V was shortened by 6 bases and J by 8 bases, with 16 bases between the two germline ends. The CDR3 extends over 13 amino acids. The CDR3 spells CASSYGQIRGYTF. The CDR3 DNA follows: TGTGCCAGCAGCTACGGACAGATCCGCGGCTACACCTTC.

CDR3 coding DNA: TGTGCCTGGAGTGTAGCATCGGGGAACTATGGCTACACCTTC. This codes for CAWSVASGNYGYTF. J is TRBJ1-2 and V is TRBV30, with D hard to call. Trimming pared 0 bases from V and 2 bases from J, leaving 10 bases between. The germline CDR1 and CDR2 sequences are GTSNPN and SVGIG (reference sequence). This CDR3 contains 14 residues.

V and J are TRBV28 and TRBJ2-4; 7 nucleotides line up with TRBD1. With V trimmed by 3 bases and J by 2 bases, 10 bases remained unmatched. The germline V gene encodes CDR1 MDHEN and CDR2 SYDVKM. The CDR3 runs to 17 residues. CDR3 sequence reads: CASSLIDRAGTKNIQYF. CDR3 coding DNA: TGTGCCAGCAGTTTGATAGACAGGGCAGGAACCAAAAACATTCAGTACTTC.

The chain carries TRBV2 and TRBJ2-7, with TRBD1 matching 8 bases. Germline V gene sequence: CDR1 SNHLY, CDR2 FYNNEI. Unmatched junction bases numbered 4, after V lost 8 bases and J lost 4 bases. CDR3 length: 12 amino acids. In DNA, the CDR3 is TGTGCCAGCGGACAGGGAGCGTACGAGCAGTACTTC. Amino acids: CASGQGAYEQYF.

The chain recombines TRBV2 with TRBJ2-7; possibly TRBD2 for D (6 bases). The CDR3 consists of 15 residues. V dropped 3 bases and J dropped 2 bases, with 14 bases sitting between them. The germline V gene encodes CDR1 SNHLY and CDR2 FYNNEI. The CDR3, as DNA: TGTGCCAGCAGTGAGACTACTAGCCGCACCTACGAGCAGTACTTC. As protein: CASSETTSRTYEQYF.

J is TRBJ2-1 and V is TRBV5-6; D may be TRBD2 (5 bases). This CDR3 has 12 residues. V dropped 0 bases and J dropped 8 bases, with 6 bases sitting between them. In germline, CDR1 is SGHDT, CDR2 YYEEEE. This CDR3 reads CASSLVEDEQFF. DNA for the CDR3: TGTGCCAGCAGCTTGGTGGAGGATGAGCAGTTCTTC.

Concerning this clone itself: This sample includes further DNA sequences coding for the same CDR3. The DNA of the CDR3 is TGTGCCAGTAGTACCGCTTATGGCTACACCTTC. Translated: CASSTAYGYTF. The chain recombines TRBV19 with TRBJ1-2; D gene uncertain. Trimming left V 4 bases short and J 5 bases short, with 5 bases between. This CDR3 comprises 11 residues. Germline CDR1 is LNHDA and CDR2 is SQIVND (reference sequence). The full variable domain, its missing parts supplied by reference TRBV19 and TRBJ1-2, is DGGITQSPKYLFRKEGQNVTLSCEQNLNHDAMYWYRQDPGQGLRLIYYSQIVNDFQKGDIAEGYSVSREKKESFPLTVTSAQKNPTAFYLCASSTAYGYTFGSGTRLTVV.

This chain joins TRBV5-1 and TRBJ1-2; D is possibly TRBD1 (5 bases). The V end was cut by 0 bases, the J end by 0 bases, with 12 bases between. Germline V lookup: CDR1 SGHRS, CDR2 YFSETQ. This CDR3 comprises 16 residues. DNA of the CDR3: TGCGCCAGCAGCTTGGAAAAGGGGACCGCTAACTATGGCTACACCTTC. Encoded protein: CASSLEKGTANYGYTF.

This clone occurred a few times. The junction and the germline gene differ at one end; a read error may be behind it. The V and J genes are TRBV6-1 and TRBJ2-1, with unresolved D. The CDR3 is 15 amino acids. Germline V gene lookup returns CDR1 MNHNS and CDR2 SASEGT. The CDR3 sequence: CASREDWPGSNEQFF. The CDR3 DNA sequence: TGTGCCAGCAGGGAAGACTGGCCAGGAAGCAATGAACAGTTCTTC.

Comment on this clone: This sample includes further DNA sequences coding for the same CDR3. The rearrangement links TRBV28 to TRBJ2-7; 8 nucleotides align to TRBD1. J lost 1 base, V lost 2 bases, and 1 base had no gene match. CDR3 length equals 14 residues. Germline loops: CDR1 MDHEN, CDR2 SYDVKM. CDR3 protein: CASSLGQGSYEQYF. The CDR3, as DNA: TGTGCCAGCAGTTTAGGACAGGGTTCCTACGAGCAGTACTTC.

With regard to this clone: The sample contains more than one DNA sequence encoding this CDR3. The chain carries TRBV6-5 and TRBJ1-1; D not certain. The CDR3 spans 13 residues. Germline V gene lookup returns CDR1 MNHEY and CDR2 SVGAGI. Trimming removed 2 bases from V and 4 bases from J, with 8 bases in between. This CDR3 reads CASSYGKGTEAFF. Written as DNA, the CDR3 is TGTGCCAGCAGTTACGGGAAGGGCACTGAAGCTTTCTTT.

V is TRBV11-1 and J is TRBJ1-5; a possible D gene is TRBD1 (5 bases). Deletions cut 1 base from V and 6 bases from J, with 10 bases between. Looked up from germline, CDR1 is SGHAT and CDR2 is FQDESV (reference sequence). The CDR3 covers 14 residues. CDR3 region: CASSLVGAGQPQHF. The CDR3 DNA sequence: TGTGCCAGCAGCTTAGTTGGGGCCGGTCAGCCCCAGCATTTT.

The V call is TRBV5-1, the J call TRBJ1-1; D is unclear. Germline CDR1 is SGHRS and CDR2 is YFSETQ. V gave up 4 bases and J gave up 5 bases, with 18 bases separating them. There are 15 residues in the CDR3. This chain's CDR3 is CASSLHRWGETEAFF. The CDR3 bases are TGCGCCAGCAGCCTTCACCGCTGGGGTGAGACTGAAGCTTTCTTT. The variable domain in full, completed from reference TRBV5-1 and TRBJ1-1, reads KAGVTQTPRYLIKTRGQQVTLSCSPISGHRSVSWYQQTPGQGLQFLFEYFSETQRNKGNFPGRFSGRQFSNSRSEMNVSTLELGDSALYLCASSLHRWGETEAFFGQGTRLTVV.

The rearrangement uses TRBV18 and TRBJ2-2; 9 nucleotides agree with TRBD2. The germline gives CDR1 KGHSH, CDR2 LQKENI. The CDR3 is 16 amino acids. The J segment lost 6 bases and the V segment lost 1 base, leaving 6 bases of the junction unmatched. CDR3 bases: TGTGCCAGCTCACCACGGGCGGGAGGGCCGTCCGGGGAGCTGTTTTTT. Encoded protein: CASSPRAGGPSGELFF.

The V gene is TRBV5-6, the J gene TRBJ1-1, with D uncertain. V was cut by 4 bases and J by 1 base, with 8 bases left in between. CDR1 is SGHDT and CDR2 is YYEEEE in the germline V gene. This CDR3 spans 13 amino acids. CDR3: CASSGGKNTEAFF. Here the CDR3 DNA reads TGTGCCAGCAGCGGCGGCAAGAACACTGAAGCTTTCTTT.

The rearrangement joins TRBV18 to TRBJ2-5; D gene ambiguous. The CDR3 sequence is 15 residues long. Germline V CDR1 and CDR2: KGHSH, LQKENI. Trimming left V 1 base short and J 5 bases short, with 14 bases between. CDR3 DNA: TGTGCCAGCTCACCACTGGGGTTGGACGAGGAGACCCAGTACTTC. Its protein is CASSPLGLDEETQYF.